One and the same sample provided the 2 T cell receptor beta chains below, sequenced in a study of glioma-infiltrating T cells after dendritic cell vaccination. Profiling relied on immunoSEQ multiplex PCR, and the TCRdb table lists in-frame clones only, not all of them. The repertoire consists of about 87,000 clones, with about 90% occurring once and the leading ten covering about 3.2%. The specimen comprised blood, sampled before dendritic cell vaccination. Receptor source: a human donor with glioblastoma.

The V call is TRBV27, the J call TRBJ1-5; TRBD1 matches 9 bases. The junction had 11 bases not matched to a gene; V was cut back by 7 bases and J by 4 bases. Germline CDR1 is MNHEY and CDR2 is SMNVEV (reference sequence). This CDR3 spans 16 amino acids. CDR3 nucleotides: TGTGCCAGCATCCCGGGACAGGGAAATTCTAATCAGCCCCAGCATTTT. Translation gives CASIPGQGNSNQPQHF.

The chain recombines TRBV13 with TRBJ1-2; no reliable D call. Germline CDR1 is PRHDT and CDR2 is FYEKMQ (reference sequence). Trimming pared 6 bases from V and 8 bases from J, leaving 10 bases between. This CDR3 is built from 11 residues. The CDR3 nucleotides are TGTGCCAGCAGGGCTGTAGCGGGCTACACCTTC. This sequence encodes CASRAVAGYTF.